The 5 T cell receptor beta chains listed next were all sequenced from one sample in a study of glioma-infiltrating T cells. The iRepertoire nested amplicon-rescue multiplex PCR amplified TCR alpha and beta CDR3s from RNA. TCRdb fed the multiplex PCR reads into MiXCR, producing one record per CDR3 protein. The data show 300,000 to 400,000 distinct CDR3 sequences, about two fifths seen once. Sequencing used glioma tissue, nonneoplastic brain tissue, or PBMCs (not recorded which). These receptors were taken from a human donor with low-grade glioma or glioblastoma, undergoing nonglioma brain surgery, or in good health (not recorded which).

The rearrangement uses TRBV6-2 or TRBV6-3 and TRBJ2-3; D not certain. CDR3 size: 12 residues. V was clipped by 10 bases and J by 6 bases, with 14 bases between them. Germline V gives CDR1 MNHEY, CDR2 SVGEGT. The CDR3 region has the DNA TGTGCCATCATTCTCCGAGGTGATACGCAGTATTTT. Translated: CAIILRGDTQYF.

The chain uses TRBV2 and TRBJ1-2; perhaps TRBD1 as D (5 bases). The length of the CDR3 is 14 residues. V was shortened by 6 bases and J by 7 bases, with 18 bases between the two germline ends. Germline V gene data show CDR1 as SNHLY and CDR2 as FYNNEI. CDR3 DNA sequence: TGTGCCAGCAGCGTGAACTCTCGGGACTCTGGCTACACCTTC. Translated, it gives CASSVNSRDSGYTF. Full variable domain (rest looked up from reference TRBV2 and TRBJ1-2): EPEVTQTPSHQVTQMGQEVILRCVPISNHLYFYWYRQILGQKVEFLVSFYNNEISEKSEIFDDQFSVERPDGSNFTLKIRSTKLEDSAMYFCASSVNSRDSGYTFGSGTRLTVV.

This clonotype was counted many times. This chain links TRBV28 with TRBJ2-1; 12 nucleotides match TRBD2. This CDR3 has 15 amino acids. V lost 6 bases to trimming and J lost 3 bases; unmatched junction nucleotides: 3. The V gene's germline CDR1 is MDHEN and CDR2 SYDVKM. The CDR3 DNA follows: TGTGCCAGCAGACTGACTAGCGGGAGCTACAATGAGCAGTTCTTC. This gives the protein CASRLTSGSYNEQFF.

In the case of this clonotype: A clone one base away is much larger, so this may be a read error. The rearrangement uses TRBV20-1 and TRBJ2-7; 11 bases fit TRBD2. This CDR3 spans 14 amino acids. The V segment lost 7 bases and the J segment 0 bases; nucleotides outside the gene matches: 5. Germline loops: CDR1 DFQATT, CDR2 SNEGSKA (reference sequence). CDR3 bases: TGCAGTGATAGTAGCGGGAGGGGCTCCTACGAGCAGTACTTC. Translation: CSDSSGRGSYEQYF.

Comment on this clonotype: Given a much more abundant clone one base away, this may be a read error. V usage is TRBV6-2 or TRBV6-3 and J usage is TRBJ2-3; tentatively, D is TRBD1 (5 bases). CDR3 size: 13 residues. Per the germline V gene, CDR1 is MNHEY and CDR2 is SVGEGT. CDR3 protein: CASSRVGADMQYF. CDR3 DNA sequence: TGTGCCAGCAGCAGGGTAGGGGCAGATATGCAGTATTTT.